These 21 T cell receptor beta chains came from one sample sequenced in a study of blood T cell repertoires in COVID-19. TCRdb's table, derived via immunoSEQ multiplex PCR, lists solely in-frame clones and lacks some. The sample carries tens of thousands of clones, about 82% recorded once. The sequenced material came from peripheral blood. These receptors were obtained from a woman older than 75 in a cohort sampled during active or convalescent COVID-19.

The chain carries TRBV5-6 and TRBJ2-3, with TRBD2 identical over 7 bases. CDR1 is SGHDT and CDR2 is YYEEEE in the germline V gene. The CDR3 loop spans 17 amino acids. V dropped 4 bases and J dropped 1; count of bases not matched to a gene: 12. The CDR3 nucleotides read TGTGCCAGCAGCGGGAGACGGACTAGTCACGGCACAGATACGCAGTATTTT. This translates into CASSGRRTSHGTDTQYF. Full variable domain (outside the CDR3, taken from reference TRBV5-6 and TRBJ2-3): DAGVTQSPTHLIKTRGQQVTLRCSPKSGHDTVSWYQQALGQGPQFIFQYYEEEERQRGNFPDRFSGHQFPNYSSELNVNALLLGDSALYLCASSGRRTSHGTDTQYFGPGTRLTVL.

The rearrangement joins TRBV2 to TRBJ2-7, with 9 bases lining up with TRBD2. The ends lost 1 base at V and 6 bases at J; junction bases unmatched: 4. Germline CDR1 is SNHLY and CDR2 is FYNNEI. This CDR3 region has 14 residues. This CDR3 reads CASSEVVAGVEQYF. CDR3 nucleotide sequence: TGTGCCAGCAGTGAAGTAGTAGCGGGAGTCGAGCAGTACTTC.

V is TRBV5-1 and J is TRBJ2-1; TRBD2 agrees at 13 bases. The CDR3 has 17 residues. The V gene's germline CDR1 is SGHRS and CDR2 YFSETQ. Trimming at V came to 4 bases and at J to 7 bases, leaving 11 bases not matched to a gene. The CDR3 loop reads CASSLRLAGGGRNEQFF. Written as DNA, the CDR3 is TGCGCCAGCAGCCTGAGACTAGCGGGAGGCGGCAGAAATGAGCAGTTCTTC.

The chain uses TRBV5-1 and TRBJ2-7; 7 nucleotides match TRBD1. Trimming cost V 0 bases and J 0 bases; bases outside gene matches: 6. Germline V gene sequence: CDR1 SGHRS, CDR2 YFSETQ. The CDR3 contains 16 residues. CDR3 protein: CASSLGGQVLSYEQYF. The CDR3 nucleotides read TGCGCCAGCAGCTTGGGAGGACAGGTCCTCTCCTACGAGCAGTACTTC. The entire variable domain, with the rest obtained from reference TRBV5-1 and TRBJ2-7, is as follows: KAGVTQTPRYLIKTRGQQVTLSCSPISGHRSVSWYQQTPGQGLQFLFEYFSETQRNKGNFPGRFSGRQFSNSRSEMNVSTLELGDSALYLCASSLGGQVLSYEQYFGPGTRLTVT.

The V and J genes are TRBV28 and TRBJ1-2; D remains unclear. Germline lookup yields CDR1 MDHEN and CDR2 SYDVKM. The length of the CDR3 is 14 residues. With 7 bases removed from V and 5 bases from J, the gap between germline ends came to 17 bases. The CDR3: CASTQTGSRYGYTF. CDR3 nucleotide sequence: TGTGCCAGCACTCAAACTGGGAGTAGGTATGGCTACACCTTC.

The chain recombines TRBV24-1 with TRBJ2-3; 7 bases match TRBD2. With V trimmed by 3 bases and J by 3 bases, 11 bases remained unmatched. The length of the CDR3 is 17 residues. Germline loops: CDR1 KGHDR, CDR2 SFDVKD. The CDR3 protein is CATSDRPGGSATDTQYF. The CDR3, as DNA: TGTGCCACCAGTGATCGCCCTGGCGGGAGCGCTACAGATACGCAGTATTTT.

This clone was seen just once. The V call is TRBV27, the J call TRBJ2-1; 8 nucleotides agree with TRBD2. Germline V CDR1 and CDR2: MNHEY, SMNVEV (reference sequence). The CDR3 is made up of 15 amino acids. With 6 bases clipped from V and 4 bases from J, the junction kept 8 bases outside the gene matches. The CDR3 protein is CASSPPGTRYNEQFF. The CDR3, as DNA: TGTGCCAGCAGCCCACCCGGGACTAGGTACAATGAGCAGTTCTTC.

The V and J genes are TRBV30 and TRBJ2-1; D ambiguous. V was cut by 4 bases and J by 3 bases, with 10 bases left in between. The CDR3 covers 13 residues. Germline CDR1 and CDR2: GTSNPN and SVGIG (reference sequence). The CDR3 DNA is TGTGCCTGGACCCCCGTTGTCTACAATGAGCAGTTCTTC. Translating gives CAWTPVVYNEQFF.

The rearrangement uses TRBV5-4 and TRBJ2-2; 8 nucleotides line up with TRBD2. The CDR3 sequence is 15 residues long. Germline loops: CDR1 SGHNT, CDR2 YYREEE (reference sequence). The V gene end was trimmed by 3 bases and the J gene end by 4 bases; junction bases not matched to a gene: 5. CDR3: CASSSRGGGTGELFF. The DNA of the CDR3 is TGTGCCAGCAGCTCCCGGGGGGGAGGCACCGGGGAGCTGTTTTTT. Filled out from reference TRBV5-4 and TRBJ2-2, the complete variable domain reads ETGVTQSPTHLIKTRGQQVTLRCSSQSGHNTVSWYQQALGQGPQFIFQYYREEENGRGNFPPRFSGLQFPNYSSELNVNALELDDSALYLCASSSRGGGTGELFFGEGSRLTVL.

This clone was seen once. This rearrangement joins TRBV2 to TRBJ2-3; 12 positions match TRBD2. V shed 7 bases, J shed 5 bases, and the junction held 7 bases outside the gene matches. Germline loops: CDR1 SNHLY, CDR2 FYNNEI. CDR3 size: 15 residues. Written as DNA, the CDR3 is TGTGCCAGCACGGGCCTAGCGGGAGGGATAGATACGCAGTATTTT. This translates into CASTGLAGGIDTQYF.

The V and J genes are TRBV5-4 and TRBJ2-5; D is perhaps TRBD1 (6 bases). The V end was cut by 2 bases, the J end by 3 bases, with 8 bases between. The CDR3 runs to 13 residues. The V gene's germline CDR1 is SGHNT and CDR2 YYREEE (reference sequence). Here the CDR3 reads CASSLKGEETQYF. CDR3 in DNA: TGTGCCAGCAGCTTAAAGGGGGAAGAGACCCAGTACTTC.

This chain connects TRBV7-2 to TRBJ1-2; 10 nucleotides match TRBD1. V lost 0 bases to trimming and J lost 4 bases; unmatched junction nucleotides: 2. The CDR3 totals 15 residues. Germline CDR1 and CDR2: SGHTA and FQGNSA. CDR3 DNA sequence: TGTGCCAGCAGCTTAGCCGGACAGGGGGGCTATGGCTACACCTTC. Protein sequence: CASSLAGQGGYGYTF.

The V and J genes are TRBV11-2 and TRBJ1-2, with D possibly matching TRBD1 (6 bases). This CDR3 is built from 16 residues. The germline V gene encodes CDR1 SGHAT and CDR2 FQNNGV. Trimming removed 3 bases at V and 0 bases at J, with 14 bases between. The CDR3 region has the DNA TGTGCCAGCAGCTTTAGCAGGGGCCAAGCTAACTATGGCTACACCTTC. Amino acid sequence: CASSFSRGQANYGYTF.

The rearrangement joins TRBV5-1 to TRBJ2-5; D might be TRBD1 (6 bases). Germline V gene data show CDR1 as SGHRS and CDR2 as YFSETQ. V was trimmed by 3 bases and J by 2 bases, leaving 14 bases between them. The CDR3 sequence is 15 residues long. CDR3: CASSSYTGRQETQYF. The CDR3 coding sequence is TGCGCCAGCAGCTCGTACACAGGGCGACAAGAGACCCAGTACTTC.

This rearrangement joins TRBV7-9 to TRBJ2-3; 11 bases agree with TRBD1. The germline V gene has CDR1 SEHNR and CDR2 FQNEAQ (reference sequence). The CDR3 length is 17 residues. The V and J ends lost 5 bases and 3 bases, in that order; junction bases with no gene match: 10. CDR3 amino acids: CASSHRTGGLITDTQYF. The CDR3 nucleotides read TGTGCCAGCAGCCACCGGACAGGGGGCCTGATAACAGATACGCAGTATTTT.

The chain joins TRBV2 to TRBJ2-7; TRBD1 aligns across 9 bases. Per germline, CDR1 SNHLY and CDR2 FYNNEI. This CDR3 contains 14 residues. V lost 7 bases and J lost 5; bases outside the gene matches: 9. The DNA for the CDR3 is TGTGCCAGCAACTCCGGGACAGGGTCGCACGAGCAGTACTTC. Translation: CASNSGTGSHEQYF.

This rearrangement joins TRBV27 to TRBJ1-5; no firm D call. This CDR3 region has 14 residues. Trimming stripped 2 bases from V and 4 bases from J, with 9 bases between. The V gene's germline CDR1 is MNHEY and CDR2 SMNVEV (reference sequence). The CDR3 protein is CASSLVGDNQPQHF. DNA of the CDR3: TGTGCCAGCAGTTTAGTCGGAGATAATCAGCCCCAGCATTTT.

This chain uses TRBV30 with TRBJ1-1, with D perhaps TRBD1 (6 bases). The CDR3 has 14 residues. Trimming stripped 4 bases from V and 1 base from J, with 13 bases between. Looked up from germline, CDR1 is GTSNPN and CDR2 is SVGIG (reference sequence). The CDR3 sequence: CAWISTGWNTEAFF. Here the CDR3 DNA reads TGTGCCTGGATCTCGACAGGATGGAACACTGAAGCTTTCTTT.

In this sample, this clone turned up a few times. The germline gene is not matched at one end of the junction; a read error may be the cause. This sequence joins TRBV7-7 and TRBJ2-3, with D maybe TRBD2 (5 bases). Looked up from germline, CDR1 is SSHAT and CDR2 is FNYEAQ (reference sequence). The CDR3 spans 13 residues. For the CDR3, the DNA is TGTGCTAGCAGCATAGGGCGGGCGGATACGCAGTATTTT. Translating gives CASSIGRADTQYF.

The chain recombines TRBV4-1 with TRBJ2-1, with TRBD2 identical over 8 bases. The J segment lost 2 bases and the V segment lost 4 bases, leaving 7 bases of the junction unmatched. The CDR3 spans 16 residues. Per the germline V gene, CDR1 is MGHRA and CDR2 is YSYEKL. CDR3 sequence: CASSLTTSAAYNEQFF. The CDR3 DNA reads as TGCGCCAGCAGCCTAACGACTAGCGCAGCCTACAATGAGCAGTTCTTC.

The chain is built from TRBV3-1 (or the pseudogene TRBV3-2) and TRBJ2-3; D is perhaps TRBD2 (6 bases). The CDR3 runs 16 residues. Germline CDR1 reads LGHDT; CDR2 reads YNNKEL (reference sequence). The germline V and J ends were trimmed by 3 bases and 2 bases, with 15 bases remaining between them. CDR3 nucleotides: TGTGCCAGCAGCCATGGGCGGGGCACCCTCACAGATACGCAGTATTTT. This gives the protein CASSHGRGTLTDTQYF.